The 21 T cell receptor beta chains listed next were all sequenced from one sample in a study of blood T cells in healthy people across ages. Then a second PCR, running roughly 7 to 12 cycles, was carried out with a sample-barcoded 5' primer and a J-beta primer mix. TCRdb analysed the 5' RACE reads with MiXCR anew, one entry per CDR3 protein. The data contain 550,000 to 750,000 distinct CDR3 sequences, over 20% of them singletons. Sequenced material: blood. Every receptor here comes from a man between 65 and 85 years old in good health.

Regarding this clonotype: At one of its ends the junction is not consistent with the germline gene, which may arise from a read error. This chain links TRBV25-1 with TRBJ2-5; D not resolved. The CDR3 extends over 15 amino acids. Looked up from germline, CDR1 is MGHDK and CDR2 is SYGVNS. This CDR3 reads CASSERFSSYNEQLF. CDR3 nucleotides: TGTGCCAGCAGTGAGAGGTTTAGCTCCTACAATGAGCAGCTCTTC.

The CDR3 DNA sequence: TGTGCCAGCAGGGTGGATGGTCACGAGCAGTACTTC. Its protein is CASRVDGHEQYF. The chain links TRBV2 to TRBJ2-5; D remains ambiguous. The J call is uncertain, as TRBJ2-7 better fits the DNA end. There are 12 residues in the CDR3. CDR1 is SNHLY, CDR2 FYNNEI, per germline.

The V gene is TRBV4-3, the J gene TRBJ2-2; no reliable D call. The germline V and J ends were trimmed by 0 bases and 7 bases, with 6 bases remaining between them. The CDR3 runs to 13 residues. Germline V CDR1 and CDR2: LGHNA, YSLEER. The CDR3 DNA follows: TGCGCCAGCAGCCAAGATCGGAGCGGGGAGCTGTTTTTT. As protein: CASSQDRSGELFF.

This clonotype appeared a few times. The chain couples TRBV4-3 to TRBJ2-1; TRBD2 matches at 10 bases. V lost 0 bases, J lost 3 bases, and 5 bases stayed unmatched. Looked up from germline, CDR1 is LGHNA and CDR2 is YSLEER. CDR3 length: 17 amino acids. CDR3 nucleotide sequence: TGCGCCAGCAGCCAAGATTCAGCGGGAGGGGTCTACAATGAGCAGTTCTTC. Amino acids: CASSQDSAGGVYNEQFF.

This clonotype turned up a few times. The V gene is TRBV18, the J gene TRBJ2-7; D unresolved. Trimming took 3 bases from V and 7 from J, leaving 10 bases between them. The CDR3 loop spans 12 amino acids. The germline gives CDR1 KGHSH, CDR2 LQKENI. CDR3 residues: CASSPSAREQYF. The CDR3 DNA is TGTGCCAGCTCACCCAGCGCGCGGGAGCAGTACTTC.

This chain joins TRBV3-1 and TRBJ2-4; D tentatively reads TRBD1 or TRBD2 (6 bases each). V was pared by 0 bases and J by 0 bases, with 18 bases between. CDR3 length equals 19 residues. Germline CDR1 LGHDT, CDR2 YNNKEL (reference sequence). CDR3 coding DNA: TGTGCCAGCAGCCAAGATGGAGGGGGACACAAAAAAGCCAAAAACATTCAGTACTTC. Its translation: CASSQDGGGHKKAKNIQYF.

The chain couples TRBV7-9 to TRBJ1-2, with D tentatively TRBD1 (5 bases). CDR3 length: 13 residues. V lost 1 base to trimming and J lost 6 bases, with 9 bases between them. Germline loops: CDR1 SEHNR, CDR2 FQNEAQ (reference sequence). CDR3 sequence reads: CASSLEQGDGYTF. CDR3 in DNA: TGTGCCAGCAGCTTAGAACAAGGGGATGGCTACACCTTC.

The chain joins TRBV12-3 or TRBV12-4 to TRBJ1-3; no clear D. V lost 2 bases and J lost 0, with 8 bases in between. There are 15 residues in the CDR3. The CDR3 protein is CASSLSPISGNTIYF. In DNA, the CDR3 is TGTGCCAGCAGTTTATCTCCGATCTCTGGAAACACCATATATTTT.

This clonotype was seen many times. CDR3 residues: CASSQNTGRGETQYF. The CDR3 DNA reads as TGCGCCAGCAGCCAGAATACAGGACGGGGAGAGACCCAGTACTTC. The chain joins TRBV4-3 to TRBJ2-5; D possibly uses TRBD1 or TRBD2 (5 bases each). CDR1 LGHNA and CDR2 YSLEER come from the germline V gene. The CDR3 contains 15 residues. V dropped 3 bases and J dropped 4 bases, with 15 bases sitting between them.

This chain connects TRBV6-5 to TRBJ2-5; a possible D gene is TRBD2 (6 bases). The DNA end is more similar to TRBJ2-7, so the J call may be wrong. This CDR3 is built from 16 residues. CDR1 is MNHEY, CDR2 SVGAGI, per germline. The CDR3 here is CASSYTYRDSAYEQYF. In nucleotides, the CDR3 is TGTGCCAGCAGTTACACGTACCGGGACTCTGCTTACGAGCAGTACTTC.

This clonotype was recorded a few times. The chain uses TRBV5-1 and TRBJ2-2; D may match TRBD1 or TRBD2 (5 bases each). Germline CDR1 and CDR2: SGHRS and YFSETQ. This CDR3 has 19 residues. V was cut by 0 bases and J by 4 bases, with 22 bases left in between. The CDR3 loop is CASSLGIVSGPRGTGELFF. The CDR3 region has the DNA TGCGCCAGCAGCTTGGGGATAGTCAGCGGTCCTAGGGGCACCGGGGAGCTGTTTTTT.

This clonotype was counted between two and nine times. The chain links TRBV20-1 to TRBJ2-4; 7 bases match TRBD1. Germline loops: CDR1 DFQATT, CDR2 SNEGSKA (reference sequence). CDR3 length: 15 residues. Germline trimming cut 4 bases from V and 6 bases from J; bases unmatched to any gene: 12. CDR3 bases: TGCAGTGCTATCGAATCCAGACAGGGTGGAAACATTCAGTACTTC. Encoded protein: CSAIESRQGGNIQYF.

The chain employs TRBV20-1 and TRBJ2-2, with 9 bases matching TRBD2. Germline assignment: CDR1 DFQATT and CDR2 SNEGSKA (reference sequence). The CDR3 sequence is 19 residues long. The J segment lost 4 bases and the V segment lost 3 bases, leaving 18 bases of the junction unmatched. CDR3 bases: TGCAGTGCTAGCGCAAGCCTAGCGGGACCAATAATGAGCACCGGGGAGCTGTTTTTT. Its protein is CSASASLAGPIMSTGELFF.

The chain employs TRBV20-1 and TRBJ1-2; 11 nucleotides align to TRBD1. After removal of 6 bases from V and 7 bases from J, the junction contained 7 bases not matched to a gene. Germline CDR1 DFQATT, CDR2 SNEGSKA (reference sequence). This CDR3 comprises 13 residues. As DNA, the CDR3 is TGCAGTGCCCCGGACAGGGGGCTGCGTGGCTACACCTTC. It translates to CSAPDRGLRGYTF.

The rearrangement links TRBV6-5 to TRBJ2-5; TRBD1 aligns across 9 bases. From germline, CDR1 is MNHEY and CDR2 SVGAGI. V lost 2 bases, J lost 3 bases, and 4 bases stayed unmatched. This CDR3 has 15 amino acids. The CDR3 sequence: CASSYPGQGKETQYF. In DNA form, the CDR3 reads TGTGCCAGCAGTTACCCTGGACAGGGGAAAGAGACCCAGTACTTC.

The chain links TRBV7-2 to TRBJ2-3, with D possibly TRBD2 on 5 matching bases. Trimming took off 1 base at V and 6 bases at J, with 14 bases between the two ends. Per germline, CDR1 SGHTA and CDR2 FQGNSA. The CDR3 totals 15 residues. This chain's CDR3 is CASSLGQRNTDTQYF. The CDR3 DNA sequence: TGTGCCAGCAGCTTAGGCCAGCGGAACACGGATACGCAGTATTTT.

This clonotype was recorded a few times. The chain employs TRBV20-1 and TRBJ2-3; 8 bases fit TRBD2. The CDR3 extends over 13 amino acids. J gave up 3 bases and V 5 bases, and 4 bases lay outside the gene matches. The germline CDR1 and CDR2 sequences are DFQATT and SNEGSKA (reference sequence). In nucleotides, the CDR3 is TGCAGTGCTCGGGAGGGGAAGACAGATACGCAGTATTTT. Its protein is CSAREGKTDTQYF.

The rearrangement uses TRBV15 and TRBJ2-3; D is possibly TRBD2 (5 bases). The CDR3 extends over 16 amino acids. CDR1 is LNHNV and CDR2 is YYDKDF in the germline V gene (reference sequence). V was pared by 0 bases and J by 0 bases, with 10 bases between. The CDR3 here is CATSRDPGGSTDTQYF. The CDR3, as DNA: TGTGCCACCAGCAGAGATCCGGGCGGGAGCACAGATACGCAGTATTTT.

The chain links TRBV4-3 to TRBJ2-5; D may be TRBD1 or TRBD2 (6 bases each). V was shortened by 0 bases and J by 9 bases, with 20 bases between the two germline ends. This CDR3 is 16 amino acids long. The germline V gene encodes CDR1 LGHNA and CDR2 YSLEER. CDR3 protein: CASSQDFGGSMESQYF. CDR3 DNA sequence: TGCGCCAGCAGCCAAGATTTCGGGGGCTCTATGGAGTCCCAGTACTTC.

This chain connects TRBV27 to TRBJ2-7; TRBD2 aligns across 8 bases. V shed 3 bases, J shed 0 bases, and the junction held 7 bases outside the gene matches. The CDR3 runs 16 residues. Germline V gives CDR1 MNHEY, CDR2 SMNVEV (reference sequence). This CDR3 is CASSFRLAGLSYEQYF. CDR3 DNA: TGTGCCAGCAGTTTCCGTTTAGCGGGACTCTCCTACGAGCAGTACTTC.

This clonotype has just a few counts. The V gene is TRBV27, the J gene TRBJ2-1; 13 bases match TRBD2. The CDR3 is made up of 17 amino acids. In germline, CDR1 is MNHEY, CDR2 SMNVEV (reference sequence). Germline trimming cut 3 bases from V and 7 bases from J; bases unmatched to any gene: 9. This chain's CDR3 is CASSFLQTSGRKNEQFF. The CDR3 DNA follows: TGTGCCAGCAGTTTCCTGCAGACTAGCGGGAGGAAAAATGAGCAGTTCTTC.